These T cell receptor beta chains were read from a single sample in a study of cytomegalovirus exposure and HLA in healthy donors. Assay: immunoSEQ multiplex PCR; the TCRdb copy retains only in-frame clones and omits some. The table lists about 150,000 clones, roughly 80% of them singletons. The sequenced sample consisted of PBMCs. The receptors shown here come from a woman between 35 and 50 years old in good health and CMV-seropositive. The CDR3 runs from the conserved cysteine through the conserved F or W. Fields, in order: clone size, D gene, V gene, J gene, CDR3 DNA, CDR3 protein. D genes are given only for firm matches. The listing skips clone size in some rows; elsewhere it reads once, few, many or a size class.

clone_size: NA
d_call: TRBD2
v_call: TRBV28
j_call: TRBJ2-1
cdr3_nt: TGTGCCAGCAGTTTAAATCCGGGACTAGCTTCGGAGCAGTTCTTC
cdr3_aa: CASSLNPGLASEQFF

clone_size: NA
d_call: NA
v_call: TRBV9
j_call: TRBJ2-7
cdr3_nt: TGTGCCAGCAGCGTAGCGGACAGCAACTCCTACGAGCAGTACTTC
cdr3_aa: CASSVADSNSYEQYF

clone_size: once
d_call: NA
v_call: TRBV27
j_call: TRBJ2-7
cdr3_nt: TGTGCCAGCAGTTTAGGTAGCGACGGTCGCGAGCAGTACTTC
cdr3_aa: CASSLGSDGREQYF

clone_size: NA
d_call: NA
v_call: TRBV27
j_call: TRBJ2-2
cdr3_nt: TGTGCCAGCAGCTCCCGGGAGTTTGGGACCGGGGAGCTGTTTTTT
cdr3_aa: CASSSREFGTGELFF

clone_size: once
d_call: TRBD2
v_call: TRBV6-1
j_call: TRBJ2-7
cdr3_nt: TGTGCCAGCCGACGGTTAGCGGGTCAATACGAGCAGTACTTC
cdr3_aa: CASRRLAGQYEQYF

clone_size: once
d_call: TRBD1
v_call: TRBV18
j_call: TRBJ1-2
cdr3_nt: TGTGCCAGCTCACCAGCAGGGGGCCTCGATGGCTACACCTTC
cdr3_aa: CASSPAGGLDGYTF

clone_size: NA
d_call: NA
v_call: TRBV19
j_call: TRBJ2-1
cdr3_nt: TGTGCCAGTAGTATACCCCCGGATGAGCAGTTCTTC
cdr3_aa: CASSIPPDEQFF

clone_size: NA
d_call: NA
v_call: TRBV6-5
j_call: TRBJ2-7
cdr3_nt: TGTGCCAGCAGAAGACAGGAGGCCTACGAGCAGTACTTC
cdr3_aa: CASRRQEAYEQYF

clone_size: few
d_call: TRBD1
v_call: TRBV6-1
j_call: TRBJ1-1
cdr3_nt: TGTGCCAGCAGTGACGGACAGGGCACGAACACTGAAGCTTTCTTT
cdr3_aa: CASSDGQGTNTEAFF

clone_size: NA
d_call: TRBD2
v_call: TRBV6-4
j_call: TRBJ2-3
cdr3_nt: TGTGCCAGCAGTGACGAGGGACTACCAACCGATACGCAGTATTTT
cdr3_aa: CASSDEGLPTDTQYF

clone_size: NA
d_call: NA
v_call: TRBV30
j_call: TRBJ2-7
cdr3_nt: TGTGCCTGGACCCACCCGGGCAACAGGGTCTTCTACGAGCAGTACTTC
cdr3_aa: CAWTHPGNRVFYEQYF

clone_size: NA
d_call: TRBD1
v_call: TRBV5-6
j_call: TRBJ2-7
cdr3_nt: TGTGCCAGCAGCTCGGGACAGGGATCCTACGAGCAGTACTTC
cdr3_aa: CASSSGQGSYEQYF

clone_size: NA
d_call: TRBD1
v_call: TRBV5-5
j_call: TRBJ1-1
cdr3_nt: TGTGCCAGCAGCTTGGGGCACGGGACAGCTAACACTGAAGCTTTCTTT
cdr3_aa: CASSLGHGTANTEAFF

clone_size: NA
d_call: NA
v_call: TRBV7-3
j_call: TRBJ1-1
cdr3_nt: TGTGCCAGCAGCTTAGGGGGAGGTTATGAAGCTTTCTTT
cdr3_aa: CASSLGGGYEAFF

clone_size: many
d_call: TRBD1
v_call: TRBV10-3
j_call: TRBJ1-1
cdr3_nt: TGTGCCATCAATACCGGACAGGGGGCGGTTGAAGCTTTCTTT
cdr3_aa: CAINTGQGAVEAFF

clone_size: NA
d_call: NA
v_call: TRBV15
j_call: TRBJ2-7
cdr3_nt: TGTGCCACCAGCAGAGAGGGCAGATCCTACGAGCAGTACTTC
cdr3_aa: CATSREGRSYEQYF

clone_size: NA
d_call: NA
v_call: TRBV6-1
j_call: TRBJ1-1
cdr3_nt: TGTGCCAGCAAGATCGGCAGGAGGGCTTTCTTT
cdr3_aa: CASKIGRRAFF

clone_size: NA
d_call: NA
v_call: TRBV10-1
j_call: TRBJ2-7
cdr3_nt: TGCGCCAGCAGCGACAGGATTTCCTACGAGCAGTACTTC
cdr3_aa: CASSDRISYEQYF

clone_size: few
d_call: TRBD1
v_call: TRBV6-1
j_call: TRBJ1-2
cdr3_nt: TGTGCCAGCAGAAAGCCCGGGACAGGGTCTGATGGCTACACCTTC
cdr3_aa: CASRKPGTGSDGYTF

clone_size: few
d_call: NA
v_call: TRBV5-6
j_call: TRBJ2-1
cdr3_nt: TGTGCCAGCATCTTAGTGGGGGGAAGTCGAGATGAGCAGTTCTTC
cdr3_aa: CASILVGGSRDEQFF